Shown below are 3 T cell receptor beta chains from a single sample sequenced in a study of early T cells in non-severe SARS-CoV-2 infection. TCRdb re-analysed the 5' RACE reads in MiXCR, keeping a single row per CDR3 protein. Of around 29,000 distinct CDR3 sequences listed, roughly 5.3% are singletons. Sequenced input: whole blood. Every receptor here comes from an adult who was a healthcare worker with PCR-confirmed SARS-CoV-2 infection or an uninfected control (not recorded which).

Relative to its sample, this clonotype is medium-sized (0.01 to 0.1%). The chain couples TRBV9 to TRBJ2-3; a possible D gene is TRBD1 (5 bases). The V and J ends lost 1 base and 1 base respectively, with 10 bases between them. The CDR3 contains 15 residues. CDR1 and CDR2 (germline): SGDLS, YYNGEE. CDR3 loop: CASSVRGLGTDTQYF. The CDR3 DNA is TGTGCCAGCAGCGTAAGGGGCCTCGGCACAGATACGCAGTATTTT.

This clonotype is categorized as medium-sized. The chain recombines TRBV6-2 or TRBV6-3 with TRBJ1-1; D is unclear. Trimming removed 2 bases at V and 1 base at J, with 20 bases between. Germline lookup yields CDR1 MNHEY and CDR2 SVGEGT. CDR3 size: 18 residues. The CDR3 loop reads CASSYEGRSKYANTEAFF. The CDR3 coding sequence is TGTGCCAGCAGTTACGAGGGCAGGAGCAAATACGCGAACACTGAAGCTTTCTTT.

This clonotype occurred many times. This chain links TRBV5-1 with TRBJ2-2, with D tentatively TRBD1 or TRBD2 (5 bases each). The CDR3 runs 16 residues. Germline V gene lookup returns CDR1 SGHRS and CDR2 YFSETQ. V gave up 6 bases and J gave up 0 bases, with 15 bases separating them. The CDR3 DNA sequence: TGCGCCAGCACCCTGCCGGGGCCGGCGAACACCGGGGAGCTGTTTTTT. Translation gives CASTLPGPANTGELFF.